This entry is about one T cell receptor (beta chain). These data originate in a study of blood T cell repertoires in COVID-19. Study summary: COVID-19 samples, acute and convalescent, were from the United States, Italy and Spain. PBMCs, B-cell-depleted T cells, or T cells provided the cDNA or gDNA that made up the material.

Authors' methods: Reference gene primer amplification gave estimated nucleated cell counts. Method: immunoSEQ multiplex PCR; TCRdb's copy keeps in-frame clones and lacks some. Clone size and V and J calls were adopted from that table, with D and trimming inferred from the DNA. Seen here are around 69,000 clones, about four fifths observed once, and the top ten hold roughly 22%. The V and J ends lost 4 bases and 5 bases respectively, with 10 bases between them. CDR3 length equals 13 residues. Germline V gene lookup returns CDR1 SGHRS and CDR2 YFSETQ. The TCR sequence derives from a woman in her seventies with acute or convalescent COVID-19. The material sequenced was peripheral blood. The chain links TRBV5-1 to TRBJ1-5; TRBD1 is a possible D gene (5 bases). CDR3 sequence: CASSPGHDQPQHF. CDR3 bases: TGCGCCAGCAGCCCCGGACACGATCAGCCCCAGCATTTT.